This T cell receptor beta chain was found in a study of cytomegalovirus exposure and HLA in healthy donors. Both 60 Vbeta primers and 13 Jbeta primers went into the PCR. Libraries were prepared by immunoSEQ multiplex PCR; TCRdb keeps only in-frame clonotypes and omits some of them. This sample lists 200,000 or so clones; its ten largest clones have roughly 0.74%. Germline V gene lookup returns CDR1 MGHRA and CDR2 YSYEKL. V shed 5 bases, J shed 1 base, and the junction held 5 bases outside the gene matches. This CDR3 comprises 15 residues. The source is a boy aged 5-17 years in good health and CMV-seronegative. The chain links TRBV4-1 to TRBJ2-3; 8 bases line up with TRBD2. Material: PBMCs. The CDR3: CASSYRLARTDTQYF. As DNA, the CDR3 is TGCGCCAGCAGCTATAGACTAGCGCGCACAGATACGCAGTATTTT.